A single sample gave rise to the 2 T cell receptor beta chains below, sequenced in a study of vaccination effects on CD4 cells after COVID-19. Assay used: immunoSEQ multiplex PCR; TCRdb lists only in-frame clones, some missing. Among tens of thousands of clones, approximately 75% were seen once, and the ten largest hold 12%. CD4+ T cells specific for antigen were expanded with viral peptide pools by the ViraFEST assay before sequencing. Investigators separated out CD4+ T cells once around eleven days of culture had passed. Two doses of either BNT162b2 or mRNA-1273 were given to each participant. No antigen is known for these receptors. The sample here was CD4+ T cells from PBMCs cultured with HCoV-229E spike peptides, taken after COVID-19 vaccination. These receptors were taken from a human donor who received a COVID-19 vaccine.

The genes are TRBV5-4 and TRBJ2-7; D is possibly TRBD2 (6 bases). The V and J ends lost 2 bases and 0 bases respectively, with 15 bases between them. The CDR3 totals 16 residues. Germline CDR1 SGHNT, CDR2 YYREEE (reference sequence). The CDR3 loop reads CASSFGGTASSYEQYF. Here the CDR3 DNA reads TGTGCCAGCAGCTTTGGTGGGACTGCTAGCTCCTACGAGCAGTACTTC.

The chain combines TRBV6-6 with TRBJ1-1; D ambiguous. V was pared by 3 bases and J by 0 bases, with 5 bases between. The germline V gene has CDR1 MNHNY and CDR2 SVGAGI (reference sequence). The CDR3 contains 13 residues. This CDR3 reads CASSYRMNTEAFF. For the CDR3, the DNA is TGTGCCAGCAGTTATAGGATGAACACTGAAGCTTTCTTT.